Listed here are 13 T cell receptor beta chains from one sample, sequenced in a study of cytomegalovirus exposure and HLA in healthy donors. This table comes from immunoSEQ multiplex PCR, and its TCRdb copy is limited to in-frame clones, with some not included. The data show some 59,000 clones, approximately 89% seen once. Input material: PBMCs. Every receptor here comes from a woman under 30 in good health and CMV-seronegative.

The CDR3 here is CASSPRPQRAGAAYEQYF. Written as DNA, the CDR3 is TGTGCCAGCTCACCACGCCCCCAGCGCGCGGGGGCGGCCTACGAGCAGTACTTC. J is TRBJ2-7 and V is TRBV18; possibly TRBD2 for D (7 bases). Germline CDR1 is KGHSH and CDR2 is LQKENI. There are 18 residues in the CDR3. V was cut by 1 base and J by 2 bases, with 21 bases left in between.

V gene TRBV27 combines with J gene TRBJ2-3; perhaps TRBD1 as D (5 bases). V was clipped by 2 bases and J by 2 bases, with 8 bases between them. There are 14 residues in the CDR3. Per germline, CDR1 MNHEY and CDR2 SMNVEV (reference sequence). CDR3 in amino acids: CASSLQGDTDTQYF. As DNA, the CDR3 is TGTGCCAGCAGTTTACAGGGCGACACAGATACGCAGTATTTT.

The J gene is TRBJ2-7, the V gene TRBV27; TRBD1 matches at 12 bases. The CDR3 runs 16 residues. Per germline, CDR1 MNHEY and CDR2 SMNVEV (reference sequence). With V trimmed by 5 bases and J by 4 bases, 9 bases remained unmatched. The CDR3 region has the DNA TGTGCCAGCAGTCCATCCGGGACAGGGGGCTTTTACGAGCAGTACTTC. This codes for CASSPSGTGGFYEQYF.

V usage is TRBV15 and J usage is TRBJ1-5; 7 nucleotides agree with TRBD1. Germline V gene sequence: CDR1 LNHNV, CDR2 YYDKDF (reference sequence). The CDR3 covers 16 residues. The trim removed 1 base at V and 6 bases at J, leaving 9 bases unmatched. CDR3 amino acids: CATSRVTDRAFQPQHF. CDR3 sequence (DNA): TGTGCCACCAGCAGAGTAACTGACAGGGCGTTTCAGCCCCAGCATTTT.

The gene calls are TRBV2 and TRBJ1-4; 8 bases are a match to TRBD1. CDR1 and CDR2 (germline): SNHLY, FYNNEI. The CDR3 runs 13 residues. With 10 bases clipped from V and 8 bases from J, the junction kept 9 bases outside the gene matches. CDR3 DNA sequence: TGTGCCACCAGACAGGGGAATTTAGAAAAACTGTTTTTT. This encodes CATRQGNLEKLFF.

The chain combines TRBV2 with TRBJ1-6; D unresolved. V was cut by 4 bases and J by 7 bases, with 11 bases left in between. This CDR3 comprises 14 residues. Germline V gene data show CDR1 as SNHLY and CDR2 as FYNNEI. The CDR3: CASSGWTGNSPLHF. Written as DNA, the CDR3 is TGTGCCAGCAGTGGATGGACGGGGAATTCACCCCTCCACTTT.

The chain couples TRBV6-1 to TRBJ2-5; possible D gene TRBD1, 6 bases. There are 12 residues in the CDR3. V was cut by 9 bases and J by 0 bases, with 8 bases left in between. Germline V gives CDR1 MNHNS, CDR2 SASEGT. CDR3 coding DNA: TGTGCCAGTCAGGGGAACCAAGAGACCCAGTACTTC. This codes for CASQGNQETQYF.

The V gene is TRBV29-1, the J gene TRBJ2-1, with 7 bases that match TRBD1. With 7 bases clipped from V and 8 bases from J, the junction kept 14 bases outside the gene matches. The germline V gene encodes CDR1 SQVTM and CDR2 ANQGSEA. The CDR3 spans 14 residues. CDR3 nucleotides: TGCAGCGCCTCAGGGACAGTCAAGGACGATGAGCAGTTCTTC. Translation: CSASGTVKDDEQFF.

The chain links TRBV30 to TRBJ2-7; TRBD1 matches 8 bases. Unmatched junction bases numbered 8, after V lost 3 bases and J lost 7 bases. CDR1 is GTSNPN, CDR2 SVGIG, per germline (reference sequence). There are 13 residues in the CDR3. The CDR3 nucleotides are TGTGCCTGGAGCCGACAGGGGCCAGGGGAGCAGTACTTC. The encoded protein is CAWSRQGPGEQYF.

The chain links TRBV10-3 to TRBJ1-3; the D gene is possibly TRBD1 (5 bases). V was pared by 7 bases and J by 1 base, with 8 bases between. Per germline, CDR1 ENHRY and CDR2 SYGVKD. The CDR3 runs 13 residues. The CDR3 DNA follows: TGTGCCATCATGGGGCAATCTGGAAACACCATATATTTT. It is translated as CAIMGQSGNTIYF.

The genes are TRBV13 and TRBJ2-1; 7 nucleotides align to TRBD2. Germline loops: CDR1 PRHDT, CDR2 FYEKMQ (reference sequence). This CDR3 is built from 16 residues. V shed 7 bases, J shed 7 bases, and the junction held 16 bases outside the gene matches. DNA for the CDR3: TGTGCCAGCATGGGACCGGCGGGGGAGGGCCTGAATGAGCAGTTCTTC. It codes for CASMGPAGEGLNEQFF. The full variable domain, with the rest looked up from reference TRBV13 and TRBJ2-1, is AAGVIQSPRHLIKEKRETATLKCYPIPRHDTVYWYQQGPGQDPQFLISFYEKMQSDKGSIPDRFSAQQFSDYHSELNMSSLELGDSALYFCASMGPAGEGLNEQFFGPGTRLTVL.

This clone showed up just once. The chain joins TRBV11-3 to TRBJ2-2; TRBD2 matches at 10 bases. The germline V gene has CDR1 SGHNT and CDR2 YENEEA. The ends lost 5 bases at V and 2 bases at J; junction bases unmatched: 5. CDR3 length: 16 amino acids. As DNA, the CDR3 is TGTGCCAGCAGCACAGGGACTAGCGCAAACACCGGGGAGCTGTTTTTT. Translating gives CASSTGTSANTGELFF.

The chain has TRBV7-9 and TRBJ1-6; no reliable D call. The CDR3 loop spans 15 amino acids. Germline V gene sequence: CDR1 SEHNR, CDR2 FQNEAQ (reference sequence). V lost 5 bases and J lost 7, with 15 bases in between. The chain's CDR3 is CASSPPGRGNSPLHF. CDR3 bases: TGTGCCAGCAGCCCACCCGGACGAGGGAATTCACCCCTCCACTTT.